The T cell receptor beta chain under discussion was sequenced for a study of blood T cell repertoires in COVID-19. Study summary: T cells, B-cell-depleted T cells, or PBMCs supplied cDNA or gDNA.

The germline V gene has CDR1 SGDLS and CDR2 YYNGEE. The CDR3 has 17 amino acids. The junction had 8 bases not matched to a gene; V was cut back by 3 bases and J by 3 bases. Enrolled through a virtual design, the participants were between roughly 18 and 89 years of age and came from about two dozen US areas. Data came from immunoSEQ multiplex PCR; TCRdb stores just in-frame clones and leaves some out. The profile shows about 200,000 clones, roughly 86% of them singletons. The clonotype was recovered from a middle-aged man with acute COVID-19. The sequenced sample consisted of PBMCs or T cells enriched from blood (not recorded which). This rearrangement joins TRBV9 to TRBJ2-2, with 10 bases matching TRBD1. The DNA of the CDR3 is TGTGCCAGCAGCGCGCCCCGACAGGGGGCCTACACCGGGGAGCTGTTTTTT. It translates to CASSAPRQGAYTGELFF.